This T cell receptor (beta chain) was identified during a study of CD8 T cells in ankylosing spondylitis. Findings of the study overall: Characteristic of ankylosing spondylitis blood, it appeared, was a TCR beta motif comprising fewer than 10 highly homologous variants. From matched ankylosing spondylitis synovial fluid, disease-linked clones were reportedly recovered at significantly enriched levels. Earlier authors reported some of these motif variants in reactive arthritis synovial fluid and blood.

On this clonotype itself: Its antigen is currently unknown.

In making TCR beta libraries, quantitative 5'-RACE with molecular barcodes was used. TCRdb re-called the 5' RACE reads through MiXCR, storing one row per CDR3 protein. The repertoire consists of about 260,000 distinct CDR3 sequences, with around 18% occurring once and the leading ten covering less than 9.5%. V lost 4 bases, J lost 8 bases, and 11 bases stayed unmatched. Germline V lookup: CDR1 MGHRA, CDR2 YSYEKL. The CDR3 spans 15 residues. The source is a male donor with ankylosing spondylitis or in good health (not recorded which). The gene calls are TRBV4-1 and TRBJ2-1; 7 positions agree with TRBD2. The source material was blood, either unsorted or a sorted T cell fraction (not recorded which). The CDR3 DNA sequence: TGCGCCAGCAGCCGAGCGGGACCCCGGTCGGATGAGCAGTTCTTC. This codes for CASSRAGPRSDEQFF.